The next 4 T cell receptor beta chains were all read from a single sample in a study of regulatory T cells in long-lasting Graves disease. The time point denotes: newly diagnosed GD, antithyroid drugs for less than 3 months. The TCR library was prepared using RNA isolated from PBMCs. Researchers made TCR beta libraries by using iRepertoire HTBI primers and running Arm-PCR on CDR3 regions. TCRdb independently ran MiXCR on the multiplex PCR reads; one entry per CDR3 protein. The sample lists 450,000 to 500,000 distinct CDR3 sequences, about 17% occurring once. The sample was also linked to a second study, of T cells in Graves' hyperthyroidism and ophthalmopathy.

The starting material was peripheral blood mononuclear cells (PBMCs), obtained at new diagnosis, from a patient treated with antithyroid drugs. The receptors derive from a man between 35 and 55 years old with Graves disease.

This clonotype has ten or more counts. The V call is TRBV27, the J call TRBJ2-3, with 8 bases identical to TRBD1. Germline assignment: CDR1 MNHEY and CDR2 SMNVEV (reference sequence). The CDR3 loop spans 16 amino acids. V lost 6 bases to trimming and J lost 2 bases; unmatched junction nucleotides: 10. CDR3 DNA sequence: TGTGCCAGCAGAAACAGGGGGACAATACACACAGATACGCAGTATTTT. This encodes CASRNRGTIHTDTQYF.

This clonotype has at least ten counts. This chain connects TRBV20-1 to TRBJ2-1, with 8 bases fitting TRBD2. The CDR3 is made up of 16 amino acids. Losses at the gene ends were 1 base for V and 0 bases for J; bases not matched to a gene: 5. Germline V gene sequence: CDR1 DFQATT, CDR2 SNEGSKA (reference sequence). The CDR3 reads CSARASSGRSYNEQFF. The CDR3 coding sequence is TGCAGTGCTAGAGCCTCTAGCGGGCGCTCCTACAATGAGCAGTTCTTC.

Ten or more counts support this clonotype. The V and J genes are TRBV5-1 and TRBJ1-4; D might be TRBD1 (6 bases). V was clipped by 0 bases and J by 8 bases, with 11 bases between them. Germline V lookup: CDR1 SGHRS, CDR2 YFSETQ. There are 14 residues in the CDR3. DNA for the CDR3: TGCGCCAGCAGCTTGGCGGGGGCGGACGAAAAACTGTTTTTT. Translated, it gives CASSLAGADEKLFF.

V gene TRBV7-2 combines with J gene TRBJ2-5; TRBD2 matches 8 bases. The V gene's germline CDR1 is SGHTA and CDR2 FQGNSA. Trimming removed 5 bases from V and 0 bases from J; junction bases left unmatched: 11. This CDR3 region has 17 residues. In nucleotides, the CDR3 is TGTGCCAGCAGCCAAATAGGACTAGCAGGGAACCAAGAGACCCAGTACTTC. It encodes CASSQIGLAGNQETQYF.